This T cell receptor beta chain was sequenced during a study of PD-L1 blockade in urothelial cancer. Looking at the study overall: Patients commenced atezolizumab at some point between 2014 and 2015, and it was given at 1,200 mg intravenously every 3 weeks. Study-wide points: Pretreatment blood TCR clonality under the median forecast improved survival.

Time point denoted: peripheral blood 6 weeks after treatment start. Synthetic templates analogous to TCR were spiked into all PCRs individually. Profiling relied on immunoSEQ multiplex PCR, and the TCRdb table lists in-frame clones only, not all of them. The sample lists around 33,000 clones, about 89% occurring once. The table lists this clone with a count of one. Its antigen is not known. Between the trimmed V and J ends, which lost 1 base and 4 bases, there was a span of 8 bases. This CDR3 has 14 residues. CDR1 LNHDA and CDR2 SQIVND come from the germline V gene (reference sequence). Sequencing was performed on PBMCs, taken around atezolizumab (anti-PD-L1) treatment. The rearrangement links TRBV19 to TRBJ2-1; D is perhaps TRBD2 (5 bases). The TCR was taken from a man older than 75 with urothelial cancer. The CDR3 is CASSIVEGYNEQFF. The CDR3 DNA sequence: TGTGCCAGTAGTATAGTCGAGGGTTACAATGAGCAGTTCTTC.